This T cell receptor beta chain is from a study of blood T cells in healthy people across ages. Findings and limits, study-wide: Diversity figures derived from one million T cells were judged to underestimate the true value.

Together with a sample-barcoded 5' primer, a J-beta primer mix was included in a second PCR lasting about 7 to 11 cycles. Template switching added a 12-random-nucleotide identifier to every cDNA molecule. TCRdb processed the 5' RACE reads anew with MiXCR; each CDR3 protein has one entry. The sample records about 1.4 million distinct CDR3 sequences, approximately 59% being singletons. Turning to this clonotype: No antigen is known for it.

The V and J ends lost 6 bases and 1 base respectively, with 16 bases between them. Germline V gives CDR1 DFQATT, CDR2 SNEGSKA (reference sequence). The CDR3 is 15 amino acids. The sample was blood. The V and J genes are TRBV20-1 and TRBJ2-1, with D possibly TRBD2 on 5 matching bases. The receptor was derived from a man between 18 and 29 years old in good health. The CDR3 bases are TGCAGTGCCCAATCTACTAGTTCTTCCTACAATGAGCAGTTCTTC. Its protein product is CSAQSTSSSYNEQFF.